This entry lists 8 T cell receptor beta chains sequenced from one sample in a study of blood T cell repertoires in COVID-19. Repertoires were generated with immunoSEQ multiplex PCR, while TCRdb's copy carries only in-frame clones and drops some. The table includes some 320,000 clones, 89% detected once. Sequences were obtained from PBMCs or T cells enriched from blood (not recorded which). These receptors were obtained from a man aged 55 to 70 who had recovered from COVID-19.

V is TRBV24-1 and J is TRBJ2-2; D unresolved. The germline gives CDR1 KGHDR, CDR2 SFDVKD. The CDR3 length is 14 residues. The V and J ends lost 7 bases and 2 bases respectively, with 10 bases between them. CDR3 amino acids: CATSPYTNTGELFF. CDR3 sequence (DNA): TGTGCCACCAGCCCCTATACCAACACCGGGGAGCTGTTTTTT.

The chain links TRBV29-1 to TRBJ1-4; 7 bases align to TRBD1. The J segment lost 8 bases and the V segment lost 4 bases, leaving 7 bases of the junction unmatched. CDR3 length: 13 amino acids. Germline V gene sequence: CDR1 SQVTM, CDR2 ANQGSEA. The CDR3 loop is CSVATGLGEKLFF. CDR3 bases: TGCAGCGTTGCGACAGGGCTGGGGGAAAAACTGTTTTTT.

This clone showed up just once. The chain couples TRBV29-1 to TRBJ1-1, with D unresolved. The length of the CDR3 is 12 residues. Germline CDR1 is SQVTM and CDR2 is ANQGSEA. The V end lost 4 bases, the J end lost 5 bases, and 11 bases lay between the germline ends. CDR3 nucleotide sequence: TGCAGCGTTGGGGAGCGGGATACTGAAGCTTTCTTT. Amino acid sequence: CSVGERDTEAFF. Full variable domain (outside the CDR3, taken from reference TRBV29-1 and TRBJ1-1): SAVISQKPSRDICQRGTSLTIQCQVDSQVTMMFWYRQQPGQSLTLIATANQGSEATYESGFVIDKFPISRPNLTFSTLTVSNMSPEDSSIYLCSVGERDTEAFFGQGTRLTVV.

With respect to this clone: Different DNA sequences within this sample yield the same CDR3. The V and J genes are TRBV19 and TRBJ1-2; tentatively, D is TRBD1 (5 bases). The CDR3 consists of 13 residues. Trimming left V 3 bases short and J 4 bases short, with 9 bases between. Germline CDR1 and CDR2: LNHDA and SQIVND (reference sequence). CDR3 protein: CASSIRGSYGYTF. The CDR3 DNA reads TGTGCCAGTAGTATCCGGGGGAGCTATGGCTACACCTTC.

CDR3 in DNA: TGCGCCAGCAGCTTAACAACAGGGAACACTGAAGCTTTCTTT. Its protein is CASSLTTGNTEAFF. The chain carries TRBV5-1 and TRBJ1-1; perhaps TRBD1 as D (5 bases). The CDR3 length is 14 residues. Per germline, CDR1 SGHRS and CDR2 YFSETQ. The germline V and J ends were trimmed by 2 bases and 1 base, with 9 bases remaining between them.

The chain recombines TRBV28 with TRBJ2-1; no reliable D call. Germline V gene data show CDR1 as MDHEN and CDR2 as SYDVKM. The CDR3 runs to 12 residues. Trimming removed 7 bases at V and 3 bases at J, with 7 bases between. In nucleotides, the CDR3 is TGTGCCAGCAACCTAAGCTACAATGAGCAGTTCTTC. It encodes CASNLSYNEQFF.

The gene calls are TRBV9 and TRBJ2-3; D remains ambiguous. Germline V CDR1 and CDR2: SGDLS, YYNGEE. The CDR3 spans 15 residues. The V end was cut by 4 bases, the J end by 0 bases, with 12 bases between. The CDR3 reads CASSMNVASTDTQYF. Written as DNA, the CDR3 is TGTGCCAGCAGCATGAACGTGGCTAGCACAGATACGCAGTATTTT.

The CDR3 is CASSYTAGPSYNEQFF. As DNA, the CDR3 is TGTGCCAGCAGTTACACGGCGGGTCCGTCCTACAATGAGCAGTTCTTC. J is TRBJ2-1 and V is TRBV6-5; D is possibly TRBD2 (5 bases). This CDR3 comprises 16 residues. Germline loops: CDR1 MNHEY, CDR2 SVGAGI. Trimming shortened V by 2 bases and J by 1 base, and 12 bases separated the two germline ends.